This paragraph covers one TCR beta chain sequence. Its antigen is not yet known. This sample was taken from a study of CXCR3-negative and CXCR3-positive naive CD8 T cells (dated by TCRdb to about 2019). About the study as a whole: In total, around 150 million TRB reads were obtained, or roughly 1.5 +/- 0.3 million reads per library. Diversity and physicochemical repertoire analyses covered some eleven donors pooled from two independent experiments. For the TRBV-TRBJ cluster analysis, the naive subsets came from 5 donors, while the memory cells came from 3 donors.

The instrument was a NextSeq 550. The Human TCR Profiling Kit (MiLaboratory) was used to prepare UMI-labeled 5' RACE TRB cDNA libraries. cDNA synthesis used the entire amount of extracted RNA, and PCR amplification then used the entire amount of cDNA produced. Libraries were prepared in parallel using an identical number of PCR cycles. The published analysis was carried out like this. About 50,000 +/- 10,000 unique UMI-labeled TRB cDNA molecules per library were extracted with MIGEC and MiXCR, with at least two reads per UMI required. Each library averaged approximately 40,000 +/- 10,000 functional in-frame TRB CDR3 nucleotide clonotypes without stop codons. After downsampling to 5000 UMI-labeled TRB molecules per sample, diversity metrics, including normalized Shannon-Wiener and Chao1, were computed in VDJtools. Clonotype-size-weighted physicochemical properties of the central five CDR3 residues (interaction energy, strength, volume and Kidera factor 4) were computed in VDJtools. Each entry corresponds to one CDR3 protein sequence from reads that TCRdb reprocessed, and DNA is not given. For this entry, the V and J calls and clone size follow TCRdb and not the study's own pipeline. The sample's own table lists 55,000 to 70,000 distinct CDR3 sequences. Under 0.55% of the sample is in the top ten clones.

Per the germline V gene, MRHNA is the CDR1 and SNTAGT is the CDR2. Measured from the cysteine to the phenylalanine, the CDR3 is 15 residues long. The DNA is not on file. For every CD8+ T cell subset, over 250,000 cells were flow-sorted straight into RLT lysis buffer, and each subset was sorted in triplicate. To exclude memory contaminants, naive CD8+ T cells were stringently defined as CD45RO-CCR7+CD27+CD95-. Peripheral blood mononuclear cells were isolated from buffy coats using standard density gradient centrifugation. Naive CXCR3-negative and CXCR3-positive CD8+ T cells were flow-sorted on a FACSAria III. An RNeasy Mini Kit was used to extract total RNA from the sorted cells. Study-wide conclusions, independent of this receptor: Freshly isolated PBMCs were used for most assays because CXCR3 expression went down partially after cryopreservation. Because surface CD5, which is linked to self-reactivity in mice, was comparable between the naive subsets, TCR interaction strength was also inferred from the physicochemical properties of TRB CDR3s. TRB CDR3s from CXCR3-positive naive cells showed higher hydrophobicity (lower Kidera factor 4), lower energy, and higher strength and volume indices than CXCR3-negative naive cells. TRBV-TRBJ usage was similar between naive CXCR3-negative and CXCR3-positive cells from the same donor, while memory cells showed distinct patterns. Both naive subsets had comparably high repertoire diversity, while memory CD8+ T cells had much lower repertoire diversity.

This receptor chain uses TRBV6-4 and TRBJ2-3; checking the TCRdb D call of TRBD2 is not possible without DNA. Sequences were obtained from naive CXCR3+ CD8+ T cells from blood. Read against the paper, the sample's cell subset or site label means: CD45RO-CCR7+CD27+CD95- naive CD8+ T cells expressing CXCR3 (TNR3+). This clonotype was obtained from a human donor in good health. Some clones in this sample may be carry-over from other donors' samples. CDR3 sequence: CASRGGAGSTDTQYF.